These T cell receptor beta chains were read from a single sample in a study of blood T cell repertoires in COVID-19. Some clones are missing from TCRdb's copy, which holds only in-frame ones; the method was immunoSEQ multiplex PCR. The sample has more than 300,000 clones, roughly 86% seen once. The sample comprised peripheral blood. These receptors were obtained from a woman younger than 45 with COVID-19, enrolled during active disease. Both conserved end residues are part of each CDR3. Each record gives: CDR3 protein, CDR3 DNA, D gene, J gene, V gene, clone size. D genes are given only for firm matches. Clone size is given for some rows only: seen once, a few or many times, or a class if the clone is expanded.

CDR3 protein: CASSQGRGSYGYTF; CDR3 DNA: TGCGCCAGCAGCCAAGGTCGGGGTAGCTATGGCTACACCTTC; D gene: .; J gene: TRBJ1-2; V gene: TRBV4-1; clone size: .
CDR3 protein: CASSQESRTASYEQYF; CDR3 DNA: TGCGCCAGCAGCCAAGAATCTCGGACAGCCTCCTACGAGCAGTACTTC; D gene: .; J gene: TRBJ2-7; V gene: TRBV4-1; clone size: once
CDR3 protein: CASKRSGLTDTQYF; CDR3 DNA: TGTGCCAGCAAAAGATCGGGGTTGACAGATACGCAGTATTTT; D gene: .; J gene: TRBJ2-3; V gene: TRBV7-9; clone size: .
CDR3 protein: CASSQKPRGRGNTIYF; CDR3 DNA: TGCGCCAGCAGCCAGAAACCAAGGGGTAGGGGAAACACCATATATTTT; D gene: .; J gene: TRBJ1-3; V gene: TRBV4-1; clone size: .
CDR3 protein: CASSRAGPNSGANVLTF; CDR3 DNA: TGTGCCAGTAGTAGGGCAGGGCCCAACTCTGGGGCCAACGTCCTGACTTTC; D gene: .; J gene: TRBJ2-6; V gene: TRBV19; clone size: .
CDR3 protein: CAWSVGGGNTIYF; CDR3 DNA: TGTGCCTGGAGCGTGGGGGGAGGAAACACCATATATTTT; D gene: .; J gene: TRBJ1-3; V gene: TRBV30; clone size: .
CDR3 protein: CASSTVPDQPQHF; CDR3 DNA: TGTGCCAGCAGCACGGTCCCCGATCAGCCCCAGCATTTT; D gene: .; J gene: TRBJ1-5; V gene: TRBV3-1/TRBV3-2; clone size: .
CDR3 protein: CASSEDGQSYNEQFF; CDR3 DNA: TGTGCCAGCAGTGAAGACGGACAGTCCTACAATGAGCAGTTCTTC; D gene: .; J gene: TRBJ2-1; V gene: TRBV6-4; clone size: .
CDR3 protein: CASSLGDLDEQFF; CDR3 DNA: TGTGCCAGCAGCTTAGGGGACTTGGATGAGCAGTTCTTC; D gene: .; J gene: TRBJ2-1; V gene: TRBV7-9; clone size: .
CDR3 protein: CASSPRTGTFYGYTF; CDR3 DNA: TGTGCCAGCAGCCCGAGGACAGGGACTTTCTATGGCTACACCTTC; D gene: TRBD1; J gene: TRBJ1-2; V gene: TRBV3-1/TRBV3-2; clone size: .
CDR3 protein: CASSSQTGRRGSPLHF; CDR3 DNA: TGTGCCAGCAGCTCACAGACAGGGCGTCGTGGTTCACCCCTCCACTTT; D gene: TRBD1; J gene: TRBJ1-6; V gene: TRBV7-4; clone size: .
CDR3 protein: CASSQDREGASSYEQYF; CDR3 DNA: TGCGCCAGCAGCCAAGACCGTGAGGGGGCGAGCTCCTACGAGCAGTACTTC; D gene: TRBD1; J gene: TRBJ2-7; V gene: TRBV4-3; clone size: few
CDR3 protein: CASSTDRANNQPQHF; CDR3 DNA: TGTGCCAGCAGTACTGACAGGGCAAACAATCAGCCCCAGCATTTT; D gene: TRBD1; J gene: TRBJ1-5; V gene: TRBV28; clone size: .
CDR3 protein: CASRVYFNTEAFF; CDR3 DNA: TGTGCCAGCAGGGTTTACTTTAACACTGAAGCTTTCTTT; D gene: .; J gene: TRBJ1-1; V gene: TRBV2; clone size: few
CDR3 protein: CASSLRGTEAFF; CDR3 DNA: TGTGCCAGCAGCTTACGAGGGACTGAAGCTTTCTTT; D gene: .; J gene: TRBJ1-1; V gene: TRBV13; clone size: .
CDR3 protein: CASSARAGTYNEQFF; CDR3 DNA: TGTGCCAGCAGCGCGAGGGCGGGGACGTACAATGAGCAGTTCTTC; D gene: .; J gene: TRBJ2-1; V gene: TRBV9; clone size: .
CDR3 protein: CAIRTGANTEAFF; CDR3 DNA: TGTGCCATCAGGACAGGGGCGAACACTGAAGCTTTCTTT; D gene: TRBD1; J gene: TRBJ1-1; V gene: TRBV10-3; clone size: .
CDR3 protein: CASSFRDTISNQPQHF; CDR3 DNA: TGTGCCAGCAGTTTCCGGGACACCATAAGCAATCAGCCCCAGCATTTT; D gene: .; J gene: TRBJ1-5; V gene: TRBV28; clone size: .